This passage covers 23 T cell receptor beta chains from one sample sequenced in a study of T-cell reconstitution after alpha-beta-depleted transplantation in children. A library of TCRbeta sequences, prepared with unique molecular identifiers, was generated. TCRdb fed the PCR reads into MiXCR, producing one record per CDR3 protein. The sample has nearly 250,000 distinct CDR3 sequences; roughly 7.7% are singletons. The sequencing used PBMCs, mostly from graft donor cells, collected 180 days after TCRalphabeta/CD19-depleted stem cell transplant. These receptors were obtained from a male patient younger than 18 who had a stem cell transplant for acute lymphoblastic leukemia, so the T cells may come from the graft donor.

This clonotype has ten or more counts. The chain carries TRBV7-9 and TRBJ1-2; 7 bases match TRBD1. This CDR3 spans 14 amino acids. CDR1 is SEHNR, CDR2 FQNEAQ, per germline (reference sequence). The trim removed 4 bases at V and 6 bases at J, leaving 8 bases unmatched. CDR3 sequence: CASSSPTGTDGYTF. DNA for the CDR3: TGTGCCAGCAGCTCACCGACAGGGACGGATGGCTACACCTTC.

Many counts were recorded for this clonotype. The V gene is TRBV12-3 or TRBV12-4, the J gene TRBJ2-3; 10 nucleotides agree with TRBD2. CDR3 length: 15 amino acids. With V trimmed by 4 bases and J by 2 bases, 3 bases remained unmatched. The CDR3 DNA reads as TGTGCCAGCAGTTCCACTAGCGGGAACACAGATACGCAGTATTTT. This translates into CASSSTSGNTDTQYF.

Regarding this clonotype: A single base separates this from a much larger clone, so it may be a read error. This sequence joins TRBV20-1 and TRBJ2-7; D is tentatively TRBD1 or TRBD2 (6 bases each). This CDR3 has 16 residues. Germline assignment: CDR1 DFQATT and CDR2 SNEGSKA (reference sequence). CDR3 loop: CCARDGGVQGRYEQYF. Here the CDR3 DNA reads TGCTGTGCTAGAGATGGAGGGGTACAGGGCCGCTACGAGCAGTACTTC.

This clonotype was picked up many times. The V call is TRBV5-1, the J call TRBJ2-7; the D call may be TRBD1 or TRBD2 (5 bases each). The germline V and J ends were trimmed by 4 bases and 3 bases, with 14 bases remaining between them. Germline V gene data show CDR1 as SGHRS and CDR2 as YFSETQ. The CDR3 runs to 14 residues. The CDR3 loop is CASSHGGPFYEQYF. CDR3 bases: TGCGCCAGCAGCCATGGGGGACCCTTCTACGAGCAGTACTTC.

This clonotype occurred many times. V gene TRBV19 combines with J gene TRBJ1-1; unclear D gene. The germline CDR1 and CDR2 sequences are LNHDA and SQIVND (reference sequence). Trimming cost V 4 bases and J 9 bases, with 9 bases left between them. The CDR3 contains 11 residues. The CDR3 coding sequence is TGTGCCAGTAGTAGCACACGGAAAGCTTTCTTT. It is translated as CASSSTRKAFF.

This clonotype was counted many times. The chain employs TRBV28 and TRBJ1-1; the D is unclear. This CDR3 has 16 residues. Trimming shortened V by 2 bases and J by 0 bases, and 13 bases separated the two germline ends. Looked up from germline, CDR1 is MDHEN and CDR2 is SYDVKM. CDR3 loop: CASSLIGRSVNTEAFF. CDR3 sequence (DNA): TGTGCCAGCAGTTTAATCGGCCGTTCGGTGAACACTGAAGCTTTCTTT.

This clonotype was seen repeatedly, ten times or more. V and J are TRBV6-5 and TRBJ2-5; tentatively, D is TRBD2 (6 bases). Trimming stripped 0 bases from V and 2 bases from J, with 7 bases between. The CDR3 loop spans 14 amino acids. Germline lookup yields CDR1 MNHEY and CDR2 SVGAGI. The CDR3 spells CASSYSGGQETQYF. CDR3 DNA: TGTGCCAGCAGTTACTCCGGGGGTCAAGAGACCCAGTACTTC.

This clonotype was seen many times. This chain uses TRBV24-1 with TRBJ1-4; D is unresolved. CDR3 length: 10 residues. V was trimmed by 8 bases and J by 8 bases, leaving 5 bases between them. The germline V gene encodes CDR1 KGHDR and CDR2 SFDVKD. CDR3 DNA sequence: TGTGCCACCAAGTACGAAAAACTGTTTTTT. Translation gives CATKYEKLFF.

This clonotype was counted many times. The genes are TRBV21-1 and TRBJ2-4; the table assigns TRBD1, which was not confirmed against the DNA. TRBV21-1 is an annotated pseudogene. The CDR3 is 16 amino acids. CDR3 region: CASNKAGREPKNIQYF. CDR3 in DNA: TGTGCCAGCAATAAAGCAGGCAGGGAACCCAAAAACATTCAGTACTTC.

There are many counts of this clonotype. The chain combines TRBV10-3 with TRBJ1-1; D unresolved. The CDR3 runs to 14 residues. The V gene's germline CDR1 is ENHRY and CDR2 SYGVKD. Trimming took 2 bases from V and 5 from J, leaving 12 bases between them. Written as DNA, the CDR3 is TGTGCCATCAGTGAGGTAGGGATGGGGACTGAAGCTTTCTTT. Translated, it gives CAISEVGMGTEAFF.

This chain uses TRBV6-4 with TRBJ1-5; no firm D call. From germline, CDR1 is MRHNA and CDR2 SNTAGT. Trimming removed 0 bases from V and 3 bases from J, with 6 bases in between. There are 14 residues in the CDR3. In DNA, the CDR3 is TGTGCCAGCAGTGACTCGGCCTCCAATCAGCCCCAGCATTTT. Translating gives CASSDSASNQPQHF.

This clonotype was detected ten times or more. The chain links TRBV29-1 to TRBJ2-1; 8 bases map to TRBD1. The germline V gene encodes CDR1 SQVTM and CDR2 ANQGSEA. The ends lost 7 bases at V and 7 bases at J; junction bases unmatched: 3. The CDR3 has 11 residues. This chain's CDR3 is CSAGQGNEQFF. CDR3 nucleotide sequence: TGCAGCGCCGGACAGGGAAATGAGCAGTTCTTC.

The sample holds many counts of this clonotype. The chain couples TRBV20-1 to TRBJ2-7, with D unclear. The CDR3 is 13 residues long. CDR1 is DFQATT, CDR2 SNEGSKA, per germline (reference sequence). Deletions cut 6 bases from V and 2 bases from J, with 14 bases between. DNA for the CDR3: TGCAGTGCCCCGGCCGGCATTCCCTACGAGCAGTACTTC. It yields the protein CSAPAGIPYEQYF.

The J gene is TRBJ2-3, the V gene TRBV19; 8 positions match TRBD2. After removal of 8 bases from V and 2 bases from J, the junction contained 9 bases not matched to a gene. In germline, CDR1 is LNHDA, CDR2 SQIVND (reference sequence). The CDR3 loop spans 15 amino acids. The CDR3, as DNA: TGTGCCAGTGGGAACGGGAGGGCCCCCACAGATACGCAGTATTTT. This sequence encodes CASGNGRAPTDTQYF.

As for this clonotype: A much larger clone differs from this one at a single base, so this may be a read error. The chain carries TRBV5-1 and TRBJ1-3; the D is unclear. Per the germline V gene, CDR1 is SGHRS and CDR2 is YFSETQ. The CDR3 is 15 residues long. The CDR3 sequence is CTSSLEQSSGNTIYF. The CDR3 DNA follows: TGCACCAGCAGCTTGGAACAGTCCTCTGGAAACACCATATATTTT.

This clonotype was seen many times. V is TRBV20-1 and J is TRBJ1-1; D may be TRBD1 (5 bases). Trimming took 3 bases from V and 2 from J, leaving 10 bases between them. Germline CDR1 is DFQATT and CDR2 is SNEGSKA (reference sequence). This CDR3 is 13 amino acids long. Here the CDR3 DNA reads TGCAGTGCTAGTCGGGACTTCAACACTGAAGCTTTCTTT. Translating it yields CSASRDFNTEAFF.

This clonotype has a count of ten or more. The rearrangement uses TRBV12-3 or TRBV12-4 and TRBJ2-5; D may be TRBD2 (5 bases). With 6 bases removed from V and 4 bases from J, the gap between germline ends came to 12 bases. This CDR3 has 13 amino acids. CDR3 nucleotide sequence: TGTGCCAGCAGCTTGAGCCGGGGAGAGACCCAGTACTTC. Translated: CASSLSRGETQYF.

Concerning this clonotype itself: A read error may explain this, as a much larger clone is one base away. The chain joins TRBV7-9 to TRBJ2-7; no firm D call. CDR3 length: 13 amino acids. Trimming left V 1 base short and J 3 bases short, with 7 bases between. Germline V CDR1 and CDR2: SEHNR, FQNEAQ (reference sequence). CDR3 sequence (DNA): TGTGCCAGCAGCTTAGACGTAGGCTACGAGCAGTACTTC. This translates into CASSLDVGYEQYF.

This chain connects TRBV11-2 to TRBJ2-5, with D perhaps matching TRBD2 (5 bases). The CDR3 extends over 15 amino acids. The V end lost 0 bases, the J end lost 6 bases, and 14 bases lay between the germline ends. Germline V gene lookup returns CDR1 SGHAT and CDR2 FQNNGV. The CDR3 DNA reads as TGTGCCAGCAGCTTAGAGAGGGTGGGGTTAAAGACCCAGTACTTC. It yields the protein CASSLERVGLKTQYF.

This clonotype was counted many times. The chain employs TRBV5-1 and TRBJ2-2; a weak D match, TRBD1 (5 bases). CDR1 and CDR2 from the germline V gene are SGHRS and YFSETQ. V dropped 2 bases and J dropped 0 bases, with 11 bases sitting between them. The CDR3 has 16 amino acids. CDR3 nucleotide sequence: TGCGCCAGCAGCTTACGTGACAGACCGAACACCGGGGAGCTGTTTTTT. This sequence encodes CASSLRDRPNTGELFF. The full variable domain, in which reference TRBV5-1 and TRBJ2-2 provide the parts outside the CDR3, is KAGVTQTPRYLIKTRGQQVTLSCSPISGHRSVSWYQQTPGQGLQFLFEYFSETQRNKGNFPGRFSGRQFSNSRSEMNVSTLELGDSALYLCASSLRDRPNTGELFFGEGSRLTVL.

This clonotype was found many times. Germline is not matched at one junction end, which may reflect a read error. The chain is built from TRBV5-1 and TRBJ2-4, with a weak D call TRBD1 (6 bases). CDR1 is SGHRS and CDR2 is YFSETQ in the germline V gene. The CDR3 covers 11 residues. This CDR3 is CASSLRMGHRF. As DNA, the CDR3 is TGCGCCAGCAGCTTAAGAATGGGACACCGCTTC.

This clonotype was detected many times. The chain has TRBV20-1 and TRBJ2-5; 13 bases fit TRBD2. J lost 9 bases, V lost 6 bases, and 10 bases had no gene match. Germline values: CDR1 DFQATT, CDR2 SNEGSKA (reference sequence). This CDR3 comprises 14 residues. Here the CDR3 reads CSAGGGLAGSAQYF. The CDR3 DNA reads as TGCAGTGCCGGGGGGGGACTAGCGGGATCGGCCCAGTACTTC.

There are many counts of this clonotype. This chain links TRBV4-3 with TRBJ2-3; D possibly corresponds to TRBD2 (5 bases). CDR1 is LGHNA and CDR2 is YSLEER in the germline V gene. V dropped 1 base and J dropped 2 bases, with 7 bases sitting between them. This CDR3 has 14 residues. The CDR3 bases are TGCGCCAGCAGCCAAGGGCGGGTCACAGATACGCAGTATTTT. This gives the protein CASSQGRVTDTQYF.